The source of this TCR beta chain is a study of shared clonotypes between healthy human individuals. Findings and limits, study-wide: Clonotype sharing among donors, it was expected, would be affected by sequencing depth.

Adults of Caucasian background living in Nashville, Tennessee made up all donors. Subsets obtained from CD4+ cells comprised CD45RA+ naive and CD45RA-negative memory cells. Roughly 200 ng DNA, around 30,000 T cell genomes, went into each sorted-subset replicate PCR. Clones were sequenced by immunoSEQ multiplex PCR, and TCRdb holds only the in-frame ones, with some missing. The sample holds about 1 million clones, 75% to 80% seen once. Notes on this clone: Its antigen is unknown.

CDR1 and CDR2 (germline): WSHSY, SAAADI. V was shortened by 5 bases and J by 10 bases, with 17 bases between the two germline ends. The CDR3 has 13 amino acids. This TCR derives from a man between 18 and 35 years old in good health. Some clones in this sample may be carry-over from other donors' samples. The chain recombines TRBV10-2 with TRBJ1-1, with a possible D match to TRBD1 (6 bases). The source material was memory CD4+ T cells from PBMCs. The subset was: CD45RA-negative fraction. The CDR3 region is CASSPKLQGIAFF. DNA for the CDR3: TGCGCCAGCAGTCCAAAATTACAGGGCATAGCTTTCTTT.